This record covers a single T cell receptor (beta chain). Its antigen is undetermined. The CDR3 consists of 14 residues. Germline CDR1 reads SGHRS; CDR2 reads YFSETQ. Trimming took off 4 bases at V and 4 bases at J, with 11 bases between the two ends. This sample was taken from a study of cytomegalovirus exposure and HLA in healthy donors. 60 Vbeta and 13 Jbeta primers were used in PCR. Only in-frame clones appear in the TCRdb table, and some are missing; sequencing was by immunoSEQ multiplex PCR. The listing contains fewer than 150,000 clones. Whole-study results and caveats: In most subjects, TCR beta sequences reportedly gave accurate predictions of HLA-A and HLA-B alleles. TCR beta chain V- and J-gene trimming was linked, in a later analysis, to a missense variant in DCLRE1C. What was likely a sequencing artifact was a cluster of highly shared sequence variants.

Healthy individuals who donated bone marrow served as the donors. The J gene is TRBJ2-2, the V gene TRBV5-1, with a tentative D call TRBD2 (6 bases). Sequenced input: PBMCs. The sequence came from a man younger than 30 in good health and CMV-seronegative. The CDR3 sequence: CASSEGLTTGELFF. Written as DNA, the CDR3 is TGCGCCAGCAGCGAGGGACTTACCACCGGGGAGCTGTTTTTT.